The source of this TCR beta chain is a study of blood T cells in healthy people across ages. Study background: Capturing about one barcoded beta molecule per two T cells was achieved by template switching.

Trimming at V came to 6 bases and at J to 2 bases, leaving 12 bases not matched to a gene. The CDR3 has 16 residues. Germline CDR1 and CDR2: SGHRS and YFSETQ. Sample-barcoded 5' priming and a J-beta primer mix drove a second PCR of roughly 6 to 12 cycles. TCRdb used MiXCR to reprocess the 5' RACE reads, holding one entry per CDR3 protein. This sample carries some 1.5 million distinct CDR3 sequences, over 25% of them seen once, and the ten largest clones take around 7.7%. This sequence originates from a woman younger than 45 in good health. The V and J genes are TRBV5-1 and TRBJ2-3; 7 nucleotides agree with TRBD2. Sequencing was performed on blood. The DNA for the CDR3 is TGCGCCAGCACTACGCCTAGCGGAGGCGCCACAGATACGCAGTATTTT. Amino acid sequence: CASTTPSGGATDTQYF. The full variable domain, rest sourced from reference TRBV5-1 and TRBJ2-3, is KAGVTQTPRYLIKTRGQQVTLSCSPISGHRSVSWYQQTPGQGLQFLFEYFSETQRNKGNFPGRFSGRQFSNSRSEMNVSTLELGDSALYLCASTTPSGGATDTQYFGPGTRLTVL.